This T cell receptor beta chain was retrieved from a study of OX40 agonist ivuxolimab in advanced cancers. About the investigation overall: Ivuxolimab was an agonistic, fully human IgG2 monoclonal antibody directed against OX40 (CD134), a costimulatory receptor. Intravenous ivuxolimab was administered to patients every 2 weeks at six dose levels: 0.01, 0.1, 0.3, 1.5, 3 and 10 mg/kg. Of the roughly 51 patients in dose escalation, around 19 had hepatocellular carcinoma, some 15 had melanoma, 9 had renal cell carcinoma and 9 had head and neck cancer. The dose-escalation cohort was 80% to 90% male with a mean age of 60 years, ranging from roughly 20 to 80. Patients were allowed to have had prior anti-PD-1, anti-PD-L1 or anti-CTLA-4 therapy, and more than 35% of the dose-escalation patients had been treated with checkpoint inhibitors. Partial responses occurred in three dose-escalation patients, of whom one had hepatocellular carcinoma and two had cutaneous melanoma. The purpose of peripheral TCRbeta sequencing was to test whether ivuxolimab changed TCR sequence diversity and led to clonal T-cell expansion. The paper describes the monotherapy dose-escalation part (N ≈ 52 patients) of the phase I trial of ivuxolimab. Paper-wide results and their limitations: At doses of 0.1 to 3.0 mg/kg, clonal expansion of both CD4+ and CD8+ blood T cells was observed from baseline to week 6. On average, CD8+ T cells showed more expanded clones than CD4+ T cells after ivuxolimab. Low levels of normalized T-cell clonal expansion were also seen in some patients who did not respond. In the 0.1-3.0 mg/kg groups, partial responders had among the lowest normalized peripheral clonal expansion, particularly in CD8+ T cells. The antigen specificity of the clonally expanded peripheral T cells was not determined.

As to this clone: Its antigen is still unknown. No quality values exist for individual bases; no much larger clone is one base distant.

The trial excluded patients who had a history of autoimmune disease or who were on systemic immunosuppression. Peripheral blood for TCR sequencing was drawn from every dose cohort at baseline, at cycle 4 day 1 and at cycle 7 day 1. Samples came from an open-label, multicenter, first-in-human phase I dose-escalation trial of ivuxolimab. Adults with locally advanced or metastatic melanoma, renal cell, hepatocellular, or head and neck squamous cell carcinoma were enrolled in the trial. Before TCR sequencing, CD4+ T cells and CD8+ T cells were sorted from peripheral blood as separate populations. To sequence the TCRbeta CDR3 region, genomic DNA was isolated from the sorted cells. TCRbeta CDR3 regions were sequenced using the immunoSEQ Assay. TCRdb carries this immuneACCESS record with in-frame sequences only. Its versions omit some clonotypes, under half of them owing to an unresolved V gene in the studies checked, with the rest unexplained. This sample gives 96,000 or so clones in total; 84% of them show up just once. 4.5% to 6% of the sample rests with the top ten.

From the cysteine up to the phenylalanine, the CDR3 has a length of 15 residues. Left in the record is the CDR3 DNA by itself, 45 bases read in frame from the first base. The germline V gene (reference sequence) supplies CDR1 GTSNPN and CDR2 SVGIG. At the junction V is shortened by 5 bases and J by 2 bases, with 18 bases in between. The chain couples TRBV30 to TRBJ1-2, with TRBD1 perhaps the D gene, on 5 matching bases. The sequence derives from an adult with an advanced solid tumor such as melanoma, head and neck, liver or kidney cancer. Sample: CD4+ or CD8+ T cells sorted from blood, taken in a trial of the OX40 agonist ivuxolimab. The DNA is TGTGCCTGGGTCAGGCCGGGGACGGAGAACTATGGCTACACCTTC. It encodes CAWVRPGTENYGYTF.